What follows is one T cell receptor beta chain and its context. The entry originates in a study of blood T cell repertoires in COVID-19. Study details: PBMCs, B-cell-depleted T cells, or T cells provided the cDNA or gDNA that made up the material.

Produced via immunoSEQ multiplex PCR; TCRdb's table is partial and in-frame only. Of some 100,000 clones listed, more than 75% are singletons. Germline CDR1 is LGHDT and CDR2 is YNNKEL (reference sequence). With 4 bases removed from V and 3 bases from J, the gap between germline ends came to 15 bases. The CDR3 has 15 amino acids. The clonotype was recovered from a man aged 50-60 years with acute or convalescent COVID-19. This chain joins TRBV3-1 (or the pseudogene TRBV3-2) and TRBJ2-5, with D hard to call. Specimen: peripheral blood. Here the CDR3 reads CASSLTRSSEETQYF. The DNA of the CDR3 is TGTGCCAGCAGCCTCACGAGGAGCTCCGAAGAGACCCAGTACTTC.